Sequencing of this T cell receptor (beta chain) was carried out in a study of blood T cells in healthy people across ages. In its sample, this clonotype was seen a few times. Combining a sample-barcoded 5' primer with a J-beta primer mix, a second PCR ran for roughly 7 to 11 cycles. TCRdb redid the calling of the 5' RACE reads with MiXCR, one entry per CDR3 protein. Of roughly 700,000 distinct CDR3 sequences in the sample, roughly 25% were seen once. Between the trimmed V and J ends, which lost 0 bases and 7 bases, there was a span of 21 bases. This CDR3 has 17 residues. Germline CDR1 and CDR2: SQVTM and ANQGSEA. This sample was also put to use in a study of T cells of mothers and their children.

The sequence came from a boy younger than 18 in good health. The J gene is TRBJ1-4, the V gene TRBV29-1; the D gene is possibly TRBD1 (6 bases). Material: blood. The CDR3 nucleotides are TGCAGCGTTGAAGAAGGGCAGGGGAGGTATGGGGGTGAAAAACTGTTTTTT. Encoded protein: CSVEEGQGRYGGEKLFF.